These T cell receptor beta chains were read from a single sample in a study of cytomegalovirus exposure and HLA in healthy donors. Profiled with immunoSEQ multiplex PCR; TCRdb holds only in-frame clones, not every one. Of about 150,000 clones detected, roughly 60% appear once; the ten largest clones hold around 2.5%. The sample was PBMCs. These receptors came from a woman aged 35 to 49 in good health and CMV-seronegative. Each CDR3 is given with its conserved first and last residue. D genes are given only for firm matches. Rows give clone size only sometimes, using once, few, many, or a class for an expanded clone.

cdr3_aa: CASRTPGQNYGYTF
cdr3_nt: TGTGCCAGCAGAACTCCGGGACAGAACTATGGCTACACCTTC
j_call: TRBJ1-2
v_call: TRBV28
d_call: TRBD1
clone_size: -

cdr3_aa: CASSPYRDIEQFF
cdr3_nt: TGTGCCAGCAGCCCCTATAGGGACATTGAGCAGTTCTTC
j_call: TRBJ2-1
v_call: TRBV5-4
d_call: -
clone_size: -

cdr3_aa: CASRLGGGSGNTIYF
cdr3_nt: TGTGCCAGTAGACTAGGAGGAGGCTCTGGAAACACCATATATTTT
j_call: TRBJ1-3
v_call: TRBV19
d_call: -
clone_size: -

cdr3_aa: CASSVAGIGGYTF
cdr3_nt: TGTGCCAGCAGCGTAGCAGGGATCGGTGGCTACACCTTC
j_call: TRBJ1-2
v_call: TRBV9
d_call: -
clone_size: -

cdr3_aa: CASSQALAGGSSYEQYF
cdr3_nt: TGCGCCAGCAGCCAAGCACTAGCGGGGGGGAGCTCCTACGAGCAGTACTTC
j_call: TRBJ2-7
v_call: TRBV4-3
d_call: TRBD2
clone_size: -

cdr3_aa: CASSQGGQTDTQYF
cdr3_nt: TGTGCCAGCAGCCAAGGAGGACAGACAGATACGCAGTATTTT
j_call: TRBJ2-3
v_call: TRBV4-2
d_call: -
clone_size: -

cdr3_aa: CASSQEPRATGELFF
cdr3_nt: TGCGCCAGCAGCCAAGAGCCTAGAGCCACCGGGGAGCTGTTTTTT
j_call: TRBJ2-2
v_call: TRBV4-3
d_call: -
clone_size: few

cdr3_aa: CASSVGGGAYNEQFF
cdr3_nt: TGTGCCAGCAGCGTTGGCGGGGGGGCCTACAATGAGCAGTTCTTC
j_call: TRBJ2-1
v_call: TRBV9
d_call: TRBD2
clone_size: -

cdr3_aa: CASSLSRDTYGYTF
cdr3_nt: TGTGCCAGCAGTTTGTCCCGGGACACCTATGGCTACACCTTC
j_call: TRBJ1-2
v_call: TRBV7-2
d_call: -
clone_size: few

cdr3_aa: CATSLDQGQEVGAFF
cdr3_nt: TGTGCCACCAGCTTAGACCAGGGACAGGAAGTGGGAGCTTTCTTT
j_call: TRBJ1-1
v_call: TRBV15
d_call: TRBD1
clone_size: -

cdr3_aa: CASSYALGQNEKLFF
cdr3_nt: TGTGCCAGCAGTTACGCCTTGGGCCAGAATGAAAAACTGTTTTTT
j_call: TRBJ1-4
v_call: TRBV6-6
d_call: -
clone_size: few

cdr3_aa: CATSRDQNTGGEKLFF
cdr3_nt: TGTGCCACCAGCAGAGATCAAAACACAGGGGGAGAAAAACTGTTTTTT
j_call: TRBJ1-4
v_call: TRBV15
d_call: TRBD1
clone_size: -

cdr3_aa: CATSRERFGGTGELFF
cdr3_nt: TGTGCCACCAGCAGAGAAAGGTTCGGAGGGACCGGGGAGCTGTTTTTT
j_call: TRBJ2-2
v_call: TRBV15
d_call: -
clone_size: -

cdr3_aa: CASSSPPTGLDTGELFF
cdr3_nt: TGTGCCAGCAGCAGCCCCCCGACAGGCCTTGACACCGGGGAGCTGTTTTTT
j_call: TRBJ2-2
v_call: TRBV9
d_call: -
clone_size: -

cdr3_aa: CASSPQGAGRGVNTEAFF
cdr3_nt: TGTGCCAGCAGCCCACAGGGGGCAGGGAGAGGAGTGAACACTGAAGCTTTCTTT
j_call: TRBJ1-1
v_call: TRBV5-4
d_call: TRBD1
clone_size: -

cdr3_aa: CASSGQLVNSPLHF
cdr3_nt: TGTGCCAGCAGTGGACAGCTTGTTAATTCACCCCTCCACTTT
j_call: TRBJ1-6
v_call: TRBV2
d_call: -
clone_size: -

cdr3_aa: CASSLGTGGTAGYTF
cdr3_nt: TGTGCCAGCAGCTTGGGGACAGGGGGCACTGCTGGCTACACCTTC
j_call: TRBJ1-2
v_call: TRBV7-2
d_call: TRBD1
clone_size: -

cdr3_aa: CASRFSGTGRRNSPLHF
cdr3_nt: TGTGCCAGCAGGTTTTCCGGGACAGGAAGGCGGAATTCACCCCTCCACTTT
j_call: TRBJ1-6
v_call: TRBV25-1
d_call: TRBD1
clone_size: once

cdr3_aa: CASSSPGTGGNTEAFF
cdr3_nt: TGTGCCAGCAGTTCCCCCGGGACAGGGGGTAACACTGAAGCTTTCTTT
j_call: TRBJ1-1
v_call: TRBV28
d_call: TRBD1
clone_size: -

cdr3_aa: CASSEGQGARGTQYF
cdr3_nt: TGTGCCAGCAGTGAAGGACAGGGGGCAAGGGGGACCCAGTACTTC
j_call: TRBJ2-5
v_call: TRBV2
d_call: TRBD1
clone_size: -